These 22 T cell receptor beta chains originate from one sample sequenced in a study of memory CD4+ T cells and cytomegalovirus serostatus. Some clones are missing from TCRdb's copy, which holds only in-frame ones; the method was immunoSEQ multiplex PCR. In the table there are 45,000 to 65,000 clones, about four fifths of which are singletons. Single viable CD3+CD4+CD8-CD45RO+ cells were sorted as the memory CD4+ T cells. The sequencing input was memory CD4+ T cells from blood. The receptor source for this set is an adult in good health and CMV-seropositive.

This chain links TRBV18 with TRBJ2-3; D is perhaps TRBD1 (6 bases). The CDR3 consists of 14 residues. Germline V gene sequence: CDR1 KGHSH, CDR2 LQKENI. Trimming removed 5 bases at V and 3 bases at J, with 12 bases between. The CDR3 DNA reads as TGTGCCAGCTCAACCCGGGACAAAACAGATACGCAGTATTTT. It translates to CASSTRDKTDTQYF.

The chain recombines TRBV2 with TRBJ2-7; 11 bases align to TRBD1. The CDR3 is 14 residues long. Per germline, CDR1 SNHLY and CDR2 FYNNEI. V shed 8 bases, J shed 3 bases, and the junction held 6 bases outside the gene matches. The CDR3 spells CASSGQGGIYEQYF. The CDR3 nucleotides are TGTGCCAGCTCGGGACAGGGGGGCATCTACGAGCAGTACTTC.

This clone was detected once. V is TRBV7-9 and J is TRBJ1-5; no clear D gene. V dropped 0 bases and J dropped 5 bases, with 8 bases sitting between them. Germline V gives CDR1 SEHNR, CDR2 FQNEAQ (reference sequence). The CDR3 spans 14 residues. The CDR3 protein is CASSLAGGHQPQHF. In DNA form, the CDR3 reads TGTGCCAGCAGCTTAGCGGGCGGTCATCAGCCCCAGCATTTT.

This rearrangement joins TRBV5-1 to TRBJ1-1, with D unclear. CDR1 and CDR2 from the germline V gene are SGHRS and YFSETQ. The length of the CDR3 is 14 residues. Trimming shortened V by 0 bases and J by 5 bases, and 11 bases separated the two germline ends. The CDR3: CASSLAPLPTEAFF. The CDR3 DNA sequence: TGCGCCAGCAGCTTGGCACCACTTCCGACTGAAGCTTTCTTT.

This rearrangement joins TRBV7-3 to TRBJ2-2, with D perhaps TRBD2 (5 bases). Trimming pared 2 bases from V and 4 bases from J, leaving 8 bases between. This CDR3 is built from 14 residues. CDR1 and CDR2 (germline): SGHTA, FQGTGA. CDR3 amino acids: CASSLGLSTGELFF. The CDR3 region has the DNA TGTGCCAGCAGCTTAGGACTGAGCACCGGGGAGCTGTTTTTT.

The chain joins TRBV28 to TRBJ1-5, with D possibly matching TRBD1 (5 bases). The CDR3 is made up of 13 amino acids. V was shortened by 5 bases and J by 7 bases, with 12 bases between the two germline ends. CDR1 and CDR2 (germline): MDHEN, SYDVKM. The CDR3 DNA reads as TGTGCCAGCAGTCCCAGGGTGGGGCAGCCCCAGCATTTT. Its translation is CASSPRVGQPQHF.

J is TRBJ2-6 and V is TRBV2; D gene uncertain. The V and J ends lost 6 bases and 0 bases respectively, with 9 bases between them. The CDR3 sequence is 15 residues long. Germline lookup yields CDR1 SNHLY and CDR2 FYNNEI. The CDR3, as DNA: TGTGCCAGCAGCAAAGGGTCCTCTGGGGCCAACGTCCTGACTTTC. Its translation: CASSKGSSGANVLTF.

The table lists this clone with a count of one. This chain's CDR3 is CASALEQYF. The CDR3 coding sequence is TGTGCCAGCGCTCTAGAGCAGTACTTC. The chain carries TRBV7-3 and TRBJ2-7; no clear D. Between the trimmed V and J ends, which lost 8 bases and 7 bases, there was a span of 6 bases. The length of the CDR3 is 9 residues. Germline V gene lookup returns CDR1 SGHTA and CDR2 FQGTGA.

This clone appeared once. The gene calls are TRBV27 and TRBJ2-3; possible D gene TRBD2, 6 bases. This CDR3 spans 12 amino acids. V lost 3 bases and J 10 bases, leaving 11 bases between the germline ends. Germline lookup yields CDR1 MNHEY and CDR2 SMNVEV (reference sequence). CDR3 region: CASSLTWGAQYF. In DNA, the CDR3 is TGTGCCAGCAGTTTGACCTGGGGGGCGCAGTATTTT.

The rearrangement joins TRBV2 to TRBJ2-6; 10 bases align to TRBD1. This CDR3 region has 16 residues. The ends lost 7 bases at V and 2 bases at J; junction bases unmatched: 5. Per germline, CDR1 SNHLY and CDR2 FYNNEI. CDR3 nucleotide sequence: TGTGCCAGCACCGGACAGGGGGGTACTGGGGCCAACGTCCTGACTTTC. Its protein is CASTGQGGTGANVLTF.

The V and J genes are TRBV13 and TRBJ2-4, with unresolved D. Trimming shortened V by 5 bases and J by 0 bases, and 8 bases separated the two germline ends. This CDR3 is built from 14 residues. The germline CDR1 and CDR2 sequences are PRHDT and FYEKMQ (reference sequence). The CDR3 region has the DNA TGTGCCAGCAGCCGCCTGGGAGCCAAAAACATTCAGTACTTC. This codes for CASSRLGAKNIQYF.

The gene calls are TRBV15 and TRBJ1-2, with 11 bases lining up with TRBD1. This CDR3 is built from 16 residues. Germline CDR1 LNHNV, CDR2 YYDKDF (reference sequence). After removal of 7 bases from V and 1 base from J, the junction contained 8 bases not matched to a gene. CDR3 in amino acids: CATKGQGGDVNYGYTF. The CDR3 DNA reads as TGTGCCACCAAGGGACAGGGGGGCGATGTTAACTATGGCTACACCTTC.

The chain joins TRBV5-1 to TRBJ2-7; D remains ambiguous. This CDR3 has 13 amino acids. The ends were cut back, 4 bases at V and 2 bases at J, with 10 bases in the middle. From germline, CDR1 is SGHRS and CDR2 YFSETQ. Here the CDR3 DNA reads TGCGCCAGCAGCAGGCCTAGGGCCTACGAGCAGTACTTC. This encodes CASSRPRAYEQYF.

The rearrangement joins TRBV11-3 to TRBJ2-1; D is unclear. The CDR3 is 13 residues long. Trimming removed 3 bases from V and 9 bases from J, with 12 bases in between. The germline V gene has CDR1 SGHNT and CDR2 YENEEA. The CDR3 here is CASSLSSRGEQFF. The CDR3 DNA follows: TGTGCCAGCAGCTTGAGTTCCCGAGGTGAGCAGTTCTTC. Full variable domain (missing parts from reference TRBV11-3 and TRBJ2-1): EAGVVQSPRYKIIEKKQPVAFWCNPISGHNTLYWYLQNLGQGPELLIRYENEEAVDDSQLPKDRFSAERLKGVDSTLKIQPAELGDSAVYLCASSLSSRGEQFFGPGTRLTVL.

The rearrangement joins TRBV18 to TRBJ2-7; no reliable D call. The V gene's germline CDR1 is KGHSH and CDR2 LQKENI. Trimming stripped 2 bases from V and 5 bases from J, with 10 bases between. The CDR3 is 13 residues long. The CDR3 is CASSPGWANEQYF. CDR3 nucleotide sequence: TGTGCCAGCTCACCAGGGTGGGCGAACGAGCAGTACTTC.

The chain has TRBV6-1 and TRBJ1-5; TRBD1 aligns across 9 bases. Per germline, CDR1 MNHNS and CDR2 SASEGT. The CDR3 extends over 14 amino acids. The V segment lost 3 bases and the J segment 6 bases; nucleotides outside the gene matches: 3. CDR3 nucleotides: TGTGCCAGCAGTGAGACAGGGGGGCGTCAGCCCCAGCATTTT. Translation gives CASSETGGRQPQHF.

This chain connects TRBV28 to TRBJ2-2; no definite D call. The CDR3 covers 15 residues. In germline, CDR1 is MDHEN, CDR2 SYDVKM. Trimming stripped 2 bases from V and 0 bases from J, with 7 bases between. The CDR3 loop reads CASSLGSANTGELFF. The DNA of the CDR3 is TGTGCCAGCAGTTTAGGATCAGCGAACACCGGGGAGCTGTTTTTT. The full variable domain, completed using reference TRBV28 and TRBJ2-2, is DVKVTQSSRYLVKRTGEKVFLECVQDMDHENMFWYRQDPGLGLRLIYFSYDVKMKEKGDIPEGYSVSREKKERFSLILESASTNQTSMYLCASSLGSANTGELFFGEGSRLTVL.

The CDR3 is CASSKGQKGLAYIQYF. In DNA form, the CDR3 reads TGTGCCAGCAGCAAAGGACAAAAGGGACTAGCGTACATTCAGTACTTC. The rearrangement links TRBV21-1 to TRBJ2-4; the table's D gene call, TRBD2, was not cross checked with the DNA. TRBV21-1 is tagged as a pseudogene. This CDR3 is 16 amino acids long.

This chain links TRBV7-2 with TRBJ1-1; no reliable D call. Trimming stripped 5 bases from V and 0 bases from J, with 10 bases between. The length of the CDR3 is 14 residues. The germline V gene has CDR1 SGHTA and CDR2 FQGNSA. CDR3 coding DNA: TGTGCCAGCAGCCCCGCAAGGATGAACACTGAAGCTTTCTTT. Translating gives CASSPARMNTEAFF.

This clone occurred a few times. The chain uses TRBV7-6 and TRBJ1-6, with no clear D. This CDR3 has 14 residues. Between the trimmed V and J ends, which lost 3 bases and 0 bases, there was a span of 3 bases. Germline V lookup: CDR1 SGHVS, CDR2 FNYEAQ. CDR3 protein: CASSFNSYNSPLHF. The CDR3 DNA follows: TGTGCCAGCAGCTTTAACTCCTATAATTCACCCCTCCACTTT.

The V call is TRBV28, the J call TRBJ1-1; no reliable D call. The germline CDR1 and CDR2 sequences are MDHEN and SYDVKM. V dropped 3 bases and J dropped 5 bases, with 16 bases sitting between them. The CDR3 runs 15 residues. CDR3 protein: CASSLAVSAGTEAFF. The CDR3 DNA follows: TGTGCCAGCAGTTTGGCTGTGTCGGCGGGGACTGAAGCTTTCTTT.

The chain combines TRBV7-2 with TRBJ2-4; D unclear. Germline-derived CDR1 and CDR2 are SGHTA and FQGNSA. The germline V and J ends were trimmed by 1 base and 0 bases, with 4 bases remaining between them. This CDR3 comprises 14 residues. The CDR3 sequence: CASSLGIAKNIQYF. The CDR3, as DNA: TGTGCCAGCAGCTTAGGTATAGCCAAAAACATTCAGTACTTC.